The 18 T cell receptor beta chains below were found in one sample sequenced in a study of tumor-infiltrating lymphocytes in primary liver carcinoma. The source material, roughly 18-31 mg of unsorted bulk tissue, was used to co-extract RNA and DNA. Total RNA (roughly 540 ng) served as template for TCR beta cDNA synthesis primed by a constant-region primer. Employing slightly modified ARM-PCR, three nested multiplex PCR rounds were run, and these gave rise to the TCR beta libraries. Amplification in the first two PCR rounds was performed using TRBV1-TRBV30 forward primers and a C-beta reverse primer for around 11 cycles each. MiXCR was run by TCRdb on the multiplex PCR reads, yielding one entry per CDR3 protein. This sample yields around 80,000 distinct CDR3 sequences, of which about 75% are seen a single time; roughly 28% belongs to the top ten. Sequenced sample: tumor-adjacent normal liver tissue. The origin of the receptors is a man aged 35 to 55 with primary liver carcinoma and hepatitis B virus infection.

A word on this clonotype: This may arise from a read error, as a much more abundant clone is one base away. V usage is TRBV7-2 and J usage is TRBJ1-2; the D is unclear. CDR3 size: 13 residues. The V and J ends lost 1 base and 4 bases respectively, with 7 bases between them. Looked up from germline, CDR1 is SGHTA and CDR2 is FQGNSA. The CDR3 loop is CASSLDTSYGYTF. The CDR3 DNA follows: TGTGCCAGCAGCTTAGACACTAGCTATGGCTACACCTTC. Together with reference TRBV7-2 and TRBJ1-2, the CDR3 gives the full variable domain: GAGVSQSPSNKVTEKGKDVELRCDPISGHTALYWYRQSLGQGLEFLIYFQGNSAPDKSGLPSDRFSAERTGGSVSTLTIQRTQQEDSAVYLCASSLDTSYGYTFGSGTRLTVV.

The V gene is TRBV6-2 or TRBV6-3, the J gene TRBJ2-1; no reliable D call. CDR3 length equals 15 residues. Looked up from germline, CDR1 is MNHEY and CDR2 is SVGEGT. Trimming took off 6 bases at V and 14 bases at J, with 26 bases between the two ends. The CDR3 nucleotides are TGTGCCAGCAGCCCCGCTAATCACCGAAACAATGAAGAGTTCTTC. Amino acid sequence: CASSPANHRNNEEFF.

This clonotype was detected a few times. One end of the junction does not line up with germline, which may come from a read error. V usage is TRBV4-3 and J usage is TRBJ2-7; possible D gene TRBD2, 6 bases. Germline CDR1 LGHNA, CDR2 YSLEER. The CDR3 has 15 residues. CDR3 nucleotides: TGCGCCAGCAGCCAAGGTCGGGAGACACCCTACGAGCGGTACTTC. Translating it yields CASSQGRETPYERYF.

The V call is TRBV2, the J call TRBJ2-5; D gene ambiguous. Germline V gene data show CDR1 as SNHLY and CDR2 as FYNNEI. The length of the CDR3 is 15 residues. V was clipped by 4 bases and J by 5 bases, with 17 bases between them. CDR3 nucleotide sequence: TGTGCCAGCAGTGGCCGTTTTAGACTCGGTGAGACCCAGTACTTC. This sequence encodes CASSGRFRLGETQYF.

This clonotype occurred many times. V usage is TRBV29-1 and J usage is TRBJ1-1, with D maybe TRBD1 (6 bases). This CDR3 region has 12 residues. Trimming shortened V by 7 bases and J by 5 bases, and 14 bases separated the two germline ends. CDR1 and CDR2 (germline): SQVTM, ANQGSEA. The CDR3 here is CSALGAGTEAFF. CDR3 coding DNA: TGCAGCGCGCTGGGGGCAGGGACTGAAGCTTTCTTT. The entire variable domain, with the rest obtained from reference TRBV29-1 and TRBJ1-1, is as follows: SAVISQKPSRDICQRGTSLTIQCQVDSQVTMMFWYRQQPGQSLTLIATANQGSEATYESGFVIDKFPISRPNLTFSTLTVSNMSPEDSSIYLCSALGAGTEAFFGQGTRLTVV.

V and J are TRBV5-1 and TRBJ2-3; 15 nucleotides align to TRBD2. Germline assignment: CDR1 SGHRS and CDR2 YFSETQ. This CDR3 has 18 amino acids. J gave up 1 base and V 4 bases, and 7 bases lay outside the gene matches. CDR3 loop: CASSTGLAGGRGTDTQYF. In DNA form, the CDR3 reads TGCGCCAGCAGCACCGGACTAGCGGGAGGGCGGGGCACAGATACGCAGTATTTT.

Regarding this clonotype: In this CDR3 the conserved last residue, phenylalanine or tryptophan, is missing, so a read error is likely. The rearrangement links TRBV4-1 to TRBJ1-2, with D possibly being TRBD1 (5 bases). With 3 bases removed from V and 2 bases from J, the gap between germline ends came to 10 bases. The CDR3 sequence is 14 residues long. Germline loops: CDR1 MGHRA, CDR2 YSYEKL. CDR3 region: CASSQGDGNYGYTS. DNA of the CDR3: TGCGCCAGCAGCCAGGGGGACGGGAACTATGGCTACACCTCC.

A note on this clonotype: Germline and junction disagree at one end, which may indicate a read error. CDR3 in DNA: TGTGCCAGCGACCATGAGCCCGGGATTAGCAATCAGCCCCAGCATTTT. It translates to CASDHEPGISNQPQHF. This chain links TRBV4-3 with TRBJ1-5; D gene uncertain. CDR1 and CDR2 (germline): LGHNA, YSLEER. The CDR3 is made up of 16 amino acids.

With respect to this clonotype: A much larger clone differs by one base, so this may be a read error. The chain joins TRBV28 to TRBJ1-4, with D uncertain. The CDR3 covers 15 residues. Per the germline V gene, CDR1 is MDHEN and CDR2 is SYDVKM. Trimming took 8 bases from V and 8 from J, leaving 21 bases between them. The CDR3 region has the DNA TGTGCCAGCGGCTGGGCGACGGACGAGAGCGAAAAACTGTTTTTT. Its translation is CASGWATDESEKLFF.

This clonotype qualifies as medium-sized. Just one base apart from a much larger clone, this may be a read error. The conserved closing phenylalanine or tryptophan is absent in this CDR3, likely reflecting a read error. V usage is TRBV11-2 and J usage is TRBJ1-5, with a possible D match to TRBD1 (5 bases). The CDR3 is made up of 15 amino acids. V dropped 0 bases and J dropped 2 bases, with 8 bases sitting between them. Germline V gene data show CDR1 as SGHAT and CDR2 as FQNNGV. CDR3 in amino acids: CASSLEMGGNQPQHS. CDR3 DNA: TGTGCCAGCAGCTTAGAGATGGGGGGCAATCAGCCCCAGCATTCT.

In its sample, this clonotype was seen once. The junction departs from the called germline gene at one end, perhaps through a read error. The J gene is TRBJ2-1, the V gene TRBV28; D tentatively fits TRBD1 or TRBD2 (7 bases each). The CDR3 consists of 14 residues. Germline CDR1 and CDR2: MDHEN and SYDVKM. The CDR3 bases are TGTGTCAGCAGTTTTTCCAGGGGGGGGGACGAGCAGTTCTTC. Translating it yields CVSSFSRGGDEQFF.

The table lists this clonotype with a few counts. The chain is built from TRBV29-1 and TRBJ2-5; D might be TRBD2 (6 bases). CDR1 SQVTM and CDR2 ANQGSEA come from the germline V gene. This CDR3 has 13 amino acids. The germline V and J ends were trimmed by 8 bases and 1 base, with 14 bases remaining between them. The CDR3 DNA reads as TGCAGCTCATCAGCGGAGGGCCAAGAGACCCAGTACTTC. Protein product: CSSSAEGQETQYF.

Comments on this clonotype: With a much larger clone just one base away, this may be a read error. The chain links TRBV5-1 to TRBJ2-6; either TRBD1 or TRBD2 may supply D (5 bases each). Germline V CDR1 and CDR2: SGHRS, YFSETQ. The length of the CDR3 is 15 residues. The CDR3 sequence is CASSSGASGTNVLTF. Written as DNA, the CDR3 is TGCGCCAGCAGCTCCGGGGCCTCTGGGACCAACGTCCTGACTTTC.

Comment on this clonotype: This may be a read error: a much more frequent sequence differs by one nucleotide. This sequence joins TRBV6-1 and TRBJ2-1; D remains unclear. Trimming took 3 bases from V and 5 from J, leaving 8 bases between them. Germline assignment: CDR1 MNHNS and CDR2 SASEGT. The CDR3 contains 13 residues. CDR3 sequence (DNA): TGTGCCAGCAGTGAGTGGAAAAACAATGAGCAGTTCTTC. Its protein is CASSEWKNNEQFF.

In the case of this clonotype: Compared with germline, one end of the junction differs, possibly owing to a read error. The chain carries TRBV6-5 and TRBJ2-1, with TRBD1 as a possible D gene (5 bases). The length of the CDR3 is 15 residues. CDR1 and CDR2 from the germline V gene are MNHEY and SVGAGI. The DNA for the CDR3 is TGTGCTAGCAGTTACTCAGCAGACAGAGCAAATGAGCAGTTCTTC. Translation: CASSYSADRANEQFF.

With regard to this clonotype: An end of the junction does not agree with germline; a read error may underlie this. This CDR3 is CSARPGKNEQSF. As DNA, the CDR3 is TGCAGCGCCCGCCCAGGGAAGAATGAGCAGTCCTTC. This chain uses TRBV29-1 with TRBJ2-1; possible D gene TRBD1, 5 bases. The V gene's germline CDR1 is SQVTM and CDR2 ANQGSEA. The length of the CDR3 is 12 residues.

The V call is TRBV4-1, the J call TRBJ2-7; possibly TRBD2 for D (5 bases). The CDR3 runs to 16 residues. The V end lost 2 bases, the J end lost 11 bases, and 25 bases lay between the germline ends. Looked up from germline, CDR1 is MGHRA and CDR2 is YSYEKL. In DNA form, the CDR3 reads TGCGCCAGCAGCCAAAAGTTAGTGGGAGTCATTGTAGAGGAGTACTTC. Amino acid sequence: CASSQKLVGVIVEEYF.

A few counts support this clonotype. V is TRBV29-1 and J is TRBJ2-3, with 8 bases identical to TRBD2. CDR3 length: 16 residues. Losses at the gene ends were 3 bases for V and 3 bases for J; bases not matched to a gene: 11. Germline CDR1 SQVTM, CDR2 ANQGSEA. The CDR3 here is CSVDGREGLHTDTQYF. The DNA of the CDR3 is TGCAGCGTTGATGGTCGGGAGGGCCTCCATACAGATACGCAGTATTTT.